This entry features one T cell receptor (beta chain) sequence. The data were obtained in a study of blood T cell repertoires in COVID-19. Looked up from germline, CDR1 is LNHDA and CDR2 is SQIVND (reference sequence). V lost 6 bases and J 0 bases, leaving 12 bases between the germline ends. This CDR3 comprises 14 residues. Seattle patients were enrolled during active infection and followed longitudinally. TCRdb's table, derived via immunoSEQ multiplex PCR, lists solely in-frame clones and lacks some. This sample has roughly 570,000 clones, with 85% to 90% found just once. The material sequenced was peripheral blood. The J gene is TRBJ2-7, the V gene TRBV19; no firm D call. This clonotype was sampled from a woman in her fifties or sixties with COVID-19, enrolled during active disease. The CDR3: CASSPPGSSYEQYF. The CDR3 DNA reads TGTGCCAGTAGCCCCCCGGGTAGCTCCTACGAGCAGTACTTC.